The following is a T cell receptor (beta chain) sequence with its context. The antigen is undetermined. This specimen belongs to a study of OX40 agonist ivuxolimab in advanced cancers. Trimming left V 8 bases short and J 5 bases short, with 16 bases between. Germline CDR1 and CDR2: MDHEN and SYDVKM. The CDR3 contains 14 residues. Findings and caveats of the study: The study observed clonal expansion of CD4+ and CD8+ blood T cells by week 6 at 0.1 to 3.0 mg/kg. Certain nonresponders additionally had low normalized T-cell clonal expansion.

Clones were read by immunoSEQ multiplex PCR, and TCRdb kept only the in-frame ones, dropping some. The data hold around 90,000 clones, with approximately 90% observed a single time. The J gene is TRBJ1-5, the V gene TRBV28, with D possibly being TRBD1 (6 bases). The receptor was derived from an adult with an advanced solid tumor such as melanoma, head and neck, liver or kidney cancer. The source material was CD4+ or CD8+ T cells sorted from blood, sampled in a trial of the OX40 agonist ivuxolimab. The CDR3 region is CASGITGIDQPQHF. The CDR3 DNA sequence: TGTGCCAGCGGAATAACAGGGATAGATCAGCCCCAGCATTTT.